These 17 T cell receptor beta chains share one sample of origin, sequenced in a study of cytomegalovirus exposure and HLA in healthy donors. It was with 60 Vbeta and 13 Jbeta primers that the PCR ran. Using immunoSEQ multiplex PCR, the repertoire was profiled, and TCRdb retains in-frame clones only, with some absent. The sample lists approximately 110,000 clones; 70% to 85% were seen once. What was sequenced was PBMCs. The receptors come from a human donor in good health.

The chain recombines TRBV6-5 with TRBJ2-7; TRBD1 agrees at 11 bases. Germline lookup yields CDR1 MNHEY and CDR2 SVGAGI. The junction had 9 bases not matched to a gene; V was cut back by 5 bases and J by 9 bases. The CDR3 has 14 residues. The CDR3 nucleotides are TGTGCCAGCAGTATAGGACAGGGGGCGCCCCTGCAGTACTTC. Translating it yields CASSIGQGAPLQYF.

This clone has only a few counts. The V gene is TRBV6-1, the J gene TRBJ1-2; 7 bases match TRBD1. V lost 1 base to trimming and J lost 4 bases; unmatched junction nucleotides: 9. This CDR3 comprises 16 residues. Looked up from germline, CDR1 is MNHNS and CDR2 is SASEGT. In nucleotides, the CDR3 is TGTGCCAGCAGTGAAGTCTACAGGGGATTAGGCTATGGCTACACCTTC. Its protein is CASSEVYRGLGYGYTF.

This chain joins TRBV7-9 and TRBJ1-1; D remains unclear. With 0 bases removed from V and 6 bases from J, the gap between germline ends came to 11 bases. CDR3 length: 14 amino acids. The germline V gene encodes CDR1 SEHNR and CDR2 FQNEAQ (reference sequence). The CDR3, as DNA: TGTGCCAGCAGCTTAGCAGGAGGGCAGTCTGAAGCTTTCTTT. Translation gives CASSLAGGQSEAFF.

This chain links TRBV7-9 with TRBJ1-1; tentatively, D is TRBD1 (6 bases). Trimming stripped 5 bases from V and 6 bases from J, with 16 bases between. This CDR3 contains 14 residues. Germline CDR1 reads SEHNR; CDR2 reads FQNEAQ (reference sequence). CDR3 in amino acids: CASSLALGGPEAFF. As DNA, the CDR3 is TGTGCCAGCAGCCTCGCCCTGGGGGGGCCTGAAGCTTTCTTT.

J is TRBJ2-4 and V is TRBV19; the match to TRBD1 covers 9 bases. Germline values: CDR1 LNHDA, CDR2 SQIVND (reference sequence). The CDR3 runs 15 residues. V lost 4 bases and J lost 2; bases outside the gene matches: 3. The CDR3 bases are TGTGCCAGTAGTAATGACAGGGGGACCAAAAACATTCAGTACTTC. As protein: CASSNDRGTKNIQYF.

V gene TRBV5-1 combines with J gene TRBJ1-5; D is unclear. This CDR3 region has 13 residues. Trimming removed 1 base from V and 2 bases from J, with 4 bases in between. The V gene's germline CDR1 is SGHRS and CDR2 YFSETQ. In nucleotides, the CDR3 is TGCGCCAGCAGCTTGCAGGGCAATCAGCCCCAGCATTTT. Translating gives CASSLQGNQPQHF.

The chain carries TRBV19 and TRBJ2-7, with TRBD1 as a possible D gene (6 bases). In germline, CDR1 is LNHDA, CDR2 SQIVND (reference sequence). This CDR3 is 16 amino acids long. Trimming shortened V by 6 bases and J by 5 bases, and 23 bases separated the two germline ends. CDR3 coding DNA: TGTGCCAGTAGAGGGGTGGGGGCAAGTTTGCTCCACGAGCAGTACTTC. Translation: CASRGVGASLLHEQYF.

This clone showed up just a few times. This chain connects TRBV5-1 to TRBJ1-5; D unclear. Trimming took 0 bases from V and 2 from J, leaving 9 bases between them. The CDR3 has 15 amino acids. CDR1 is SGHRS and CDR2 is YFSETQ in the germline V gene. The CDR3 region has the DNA TGCGCCAGCAGCTTGGGAGGTGCGGGCAATCAGCCCCAGCATTTT. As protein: CASSLGGAGNQPQHF.

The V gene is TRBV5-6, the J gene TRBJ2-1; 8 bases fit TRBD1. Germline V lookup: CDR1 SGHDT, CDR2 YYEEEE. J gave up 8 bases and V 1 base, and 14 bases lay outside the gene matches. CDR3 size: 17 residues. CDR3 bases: TGTGCCAGCAGCTTGTCGTACGAGACAGGGGATTTCTATGAGCAGTTCTTC. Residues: CASSLSYETGDFYEQFF. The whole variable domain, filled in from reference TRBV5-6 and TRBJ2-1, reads DAGVTQSPTHLIKTRGQQVTLRCSPKSGHDTVSWYQQALGQGPQFIFQYYEEEERQRGNFPDRFSGHQFPNYSSELNVNALLLGDSALYLCASSLSYETGDFYEQFFGPGTRLTVL.

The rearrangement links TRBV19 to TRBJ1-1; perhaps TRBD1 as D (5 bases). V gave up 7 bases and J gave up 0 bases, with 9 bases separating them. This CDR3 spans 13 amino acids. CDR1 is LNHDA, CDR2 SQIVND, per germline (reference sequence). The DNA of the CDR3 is TGTGCCAGTAACAGACAGTTGAACACTGAAGCTTTCTTT. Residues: CASNRQLNTEAFF.

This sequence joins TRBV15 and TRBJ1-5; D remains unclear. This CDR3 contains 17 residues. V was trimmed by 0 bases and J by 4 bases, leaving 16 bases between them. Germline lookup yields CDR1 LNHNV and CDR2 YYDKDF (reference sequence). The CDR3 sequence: CATSRDRWRGTNQPQHF. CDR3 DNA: TGTGCCACCAGCAGAGACCGGTGGCGGGGTACGAATCAGCCCCAGCATTTT.

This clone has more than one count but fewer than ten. The CDR3 here is CASSPRGGLSYEQYF. CDR3 nucleotides: TGTGCCAGCTCACCACGGGGAGGGCTTTCCTACGAGCAGTACTTC. The V call is TRBV18, the J call TRBJ2-5; 7 bases are shared with TRBD2. The DNA end favors TRBJ2-7, so the J call may be wrong. The CDR3 is 15 amino acids. Germline CDR1 and CDR2: KGHSH and LQKENI.

The CDR3 nucleotides are TGTGCCAGTAGTATTTCCGGGACTAGCGGGACCCTATATGGCAATGAGCAGTTCTTC. This translates into CASSISGTSGTLYGNEQFF. The V call is TRBV19, the J call TRBJ2-1; 13 bases agree with TRBD2. CDR1 LNHDA and CDR2 SQIVND come from the germline V gene (reference sequence). V lost 3 bases to trimming and J lost 6 bases; unmatched junction nucleotides: 14. The CDR3 contains 19 residues.

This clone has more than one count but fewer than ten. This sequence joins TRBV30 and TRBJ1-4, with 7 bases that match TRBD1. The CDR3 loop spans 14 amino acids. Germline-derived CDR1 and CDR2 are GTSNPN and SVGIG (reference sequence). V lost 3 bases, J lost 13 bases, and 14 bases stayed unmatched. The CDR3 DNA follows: TGTGCCTGGAGCGCCGGGACAGTGGGTGGAGGACTGTTTTTT. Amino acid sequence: CAWSAGTVGGGLFF.

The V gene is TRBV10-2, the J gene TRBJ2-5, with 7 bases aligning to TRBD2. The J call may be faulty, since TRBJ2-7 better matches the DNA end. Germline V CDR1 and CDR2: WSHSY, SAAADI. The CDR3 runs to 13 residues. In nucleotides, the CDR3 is TGCGCCAGTAGACTAGCCTCCATCTACGAGCAGTACTTC. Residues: CASRLASIYEQYF.

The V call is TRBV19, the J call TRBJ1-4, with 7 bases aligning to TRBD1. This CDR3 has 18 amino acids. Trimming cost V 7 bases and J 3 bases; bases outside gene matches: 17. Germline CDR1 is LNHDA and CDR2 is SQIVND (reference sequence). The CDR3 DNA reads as TGTGCCAGTATCACCTACAGGGGTCTCATCGTAGCTAATGAAAAACTGTTTTTT. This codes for CASITYRGLIVANEKLFF.

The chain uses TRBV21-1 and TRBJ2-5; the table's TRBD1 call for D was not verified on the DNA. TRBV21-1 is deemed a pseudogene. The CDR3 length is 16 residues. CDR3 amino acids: CASSKDKGPGQETQYF. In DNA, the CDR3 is TGTGCCAGCAGCAAGGATAAGGGGCCTGGGCAAGAGACCCAGTACTTC.